Listed below are T cell receptor beta chains from one sample, sequenced in a study of blood T cell repertoires in COVID-19. The repertoire was sequenced with immunoSEQ multiplex PCR; TCRdb's copy has only in-frame clones and lacks some. The sample holds roughly 250,000 clones, about four fifths seen once. Input material: peripheral blood. These receptors originate from a woman between 70 and 85 years old with acute or convalescent COVID-19. Both conserved end residues are part of each CDR3. D genes are given only for firm matches. Clone size is shown for a subset of rows, as once, few, many or a class of expanded clone.

V gene	D gene	clone size	J gene	CDR3 protein	CDR3 DNA
TRBV7-8	TRBD1	.	TRBJ1-2	CASTLSGTGAGYTF	TGTGCCAGCACCCTATCCGGGACAGGGGCTGGCTACACCTTC
TRBV27	.	.	TRBJ1-1	CASSLRRTSNTEAFF	TGTGCCAGCAGTTTAAGACGGACATCGAACACTGAAGCTTTCTTT
TRBV5-6	.	.	TRBJ2-7	CASSFYGAYEQYF	TGTGCCAGCAGCTTCTACGGGGCCTACGAGCAGTACTTC
TRBV11-2	.	.	TRBJ2-3	CASSLGSYGDTQYF	TGTGCCAGCAGCTTAGGATCTTACGGAGATACGCAGTATTTT
TRBV4-3	.	.	TRBJ1-6	CASSQGGPGEYSPLHF	TGCGCCAGCAGCCAAGGGGGCCCCGGCGAGTATTCACCCCTCCACTTT
TRBV2	.	.	TRBJ1-1	CASRLTGEAFF	TGTGCCAGCAGGCTGACAGGTGAAGCTTTCTTT
TRBV5-1	TRBD1	.	TRBJ2-1	CASSLATGWVDNEQFF	TGCGCCAGCAGCTTGGCGACAGGGTGGGTGGACAATGAGCAGTTCTTC
TRBV14	TRBD2	.	TRBJ2-3	CASRPSGGTDTQYF	TGTGCCAGCCGTCCGAGCGGGGGCACAGATACGCAGTATTTT
TRBV6-2/TRBV6-3	.	.	TRBJ1-1	CASSYTLTGLAEAFF	TGTGCCAGCAGTTACACACTAACAGGGCTTGCTGAAGCTTTCTTT
TRBV4-2	TRBD1	.	TRBJ1-2	CASSQGSGQIVQQAF	TGTGCCAGCAGCCAAGGCTCGGGACAGATTGTTCAGCAGGCCTTC
TRBV5-1	TRBD1	.	TRBJ2-3	CASSLGQGDWDTQYF	TGCGCCAGCAGCTTGGGACAGGGGGATTGGGATACGCAGTATTTT
TRBV6-6	.	.	TRBJ1-2	CASSSSAGSYGYTF	TGTGCCAGCAGTTCCTCTGCGGGCAGCTATGGCTACACCTTC
TRBV7-2	.	.	TRBJ1-4	CASSLELGSLFF	TGTGCCAGCAGCCTGGAGCTCGGGTCGCTGTTTTTT
TRBV18	TRBD1	.	TRBJ1-2	CASSGQGAEGYTF	TGTGCCAGCTCTGGACAGGGGGCGGAAGGCTACACCTTC
TRBV4-3	.	.	TRBJ1-2	CASSQEGRSYGYTF	TGCGCCAGCAGCCAAGAGGGCCGCTCCTATGGCTACACCTTC
TRBV29-1	.	.	TRBJ2-7	CSAANERPYEQYF	TGCAGCGCCGCTAACGAGCGCCCCTACGAGCAGTACTTC
TRBV5-8	.	.	TRBJ1-6	CASSLAWEDSPLHF	TGTGCCAGCAGCTTGGCCTGGGAGGATTCACCCCTCCACTTT
TRBV5-1	.	once	TRBJ2-7	CASSLALEGRAEQYF	TGCGCCAGCAGCTTGGCACTCGAGGGTCGGGCCGAGCAGTACTTC
TRBV6-2/TRBV6-3	.	.	TRBJ2-2	CASSRLQTSSTGELFF	TGTGCCAGCAGTCGCCTACAGACTAGTTCTACCGGGGAGCTGTTTTTT
TRBV7-2	.	.	TRBJ1-1	CASSLVGPGGAEAFF	TGTGCCAGCAGCTTAGTTGGCCCCGGAGGGGCTGAAGCTTTCTTT
TRBV7-8	.	few	TRBJ1-2	CASSLEGLDGYTF	TGTGCCAGCAGCTTAGAGGGACTCGATGGCTACACCTTC
TRBV7-9	.	.	TRBJ2-7	CASSLGGHSYEQYF	TGTGCCAGCAGCTTAGGGGGGCACTCCTACGAGCAGTACTTC
TRBV30	TRBD2	.	TRBJ2-3	CAWNPGGDTQYF	TGTGCCTGGAACCCCGGGGGGGATACGCAGTATTTT
TRBV7-9	TRBD1	.	TRBJ1-2	CASSHTGEEGYTF	TGTGCCAGCAGCCATACAGGGGAGGAAGGCTACACCTTC
TRBV4-3	.	.	TRBJ1-3	CASSHADISGNTIYF	TGCGCCAGCAGCCACGCTGACATATCTGGAAACACCATATATTTT
TRBV5-1	TRBD1	.	TRBJ1-2	CASSLQGYGYTF	TGCGCCAGCAGCTTACAGGGGTATGGCTACACCTTC
TRBV6-2/TRBV6-3	TRBD1	.	TRBJ1-2	CASSYLPGQGANGYTF	TGTGCCAGCAGTTACTTGCCGGGACAGGGGGCAAATGGCTACACCTTC
TRBV6-6	TRBD1	.	TRBJ1-3	CASTRTGVAGNTIYF	TGTGCCAGCACCCGGACAGGCGTCGCTGGAAACACCATATATTTT
TRBV9	.	.	TRBJ1-2	CASSLGPMEGGYTF	TGTGCCAGCAGCCTTGGACCGATGGAGGGAGGCTACACCTTC
TRBV7-2	.	.	TRBJ1-1	CASSIVGQQNTEAFF	TGTGCCAGCAGCATCGTGGGGCAGCAGAACACTGAAGCTTTCTTT
TRBV7-2	TRBD1	.	TRBJ1-2	CASRPGQGYGYTF	TGTGCCAGCAGACCCGGACAGGGGTATGGCTACACCTTC
TRBV19	.	.	TRBJ1-1	CASKGRVDTEAFF	TGTGCCAGTAAGGGCAGGGTGGACACTGAAGCTTTCTTT
TRBV18	TRBD1	few	TRBJ2-5	CASSPRDRGETQYF	TGTGCCAGCTCACCTAGGGACAGGGGTGAGACCCAGTACTTC
TRBV12-3/TRBV12-4	.	few	TRBJ1-1	CASSTPGITEAFF	TGTGCCAGCAGCACGCCAGGGATCACTGAAGCTTTCTTT
TRBV18	.	.	TRBJ1-4	CASSPQGASEKLFF	TGTGCCAGCTCACCACAAGGGGCCAGTGAAAAACTGTTTTTT
TRBV28	.	.	TRBJ1-1	CASTLGGWTEAFF	TGTGCCAGCACCTTGGGGGGGTGGACTGAAGCTTTCTTT
TRBV27	TRBD2	.	TRBJ2-5	CASSTGLAGGPQETQYF	TGTGCCAGCAGTACCGGACTAGCGGGGGGGCCCCAAGAGACCCAGTACTTC
TRBV29-1	TRBD2	once	TRBJ2-1	CSVETSGLAYNEQFF	TGCAGCGTGGAAACGTCGGGACTAGCTTACAATGAGCAGTTCTTC
TRBV6-6	.	.	TRBJ1-1	CASRNRVLDTEAFF	TGTGCCAGCAGAAACCGGGTACTTGACACTGAAGCTTTCTTT
TRBV19	.	.	TRBJ1-1	CAILDSAFF	TGTGCCATTCTGGACAGCGCTTTCTTT
TRBV30	.	few	TRBJ1-2	CAWSASSHQGYGGYTF	TGTGCCTGGAGTGCAAGCTCTCATCAGGGTTACGGTGGCTACACCTTC
TRBV5-5	TRBD1	.	TRBJ1-1	CASSLVSGDSFTEAFF	TGTGCCAGCAGCTTGGTCAGTGGGGACAGCTTCACTGAAGCTTTCTTT
TRBV19	.	.	TRBJ1-2	CASTPGGGAGWYYGYTF	TGTGCCAGTACCCCTGGCGGGGGGGCAGGTTGGTACTATGGCTACACCTTC
TRBV2	TRBD2	.	TRBJ2-1	CASSDSGWGLGNEQFF	TGTGCCAGCAGTGATAGCGGGTGGGGTCTCGGTAATGAGCAGTTCTTC
TRBV19	.	.	TRBJ1-1	CASRRELNTEAFF	TGTGCCTCCCGGCGGGAGCTCAACACTGAAGCTTTCTTT
TRBV10-2	.	.	TRBJ1-2	CASSSDRNGYTF	TGCGCCAGCAGTTCAGACAGGAATGGCTACACCTTC
TRBV6-1	TRBD1	.	TRBJ2-2	CASSGLPGQGDTGELFF	TGTGCCAGCAGTGGACTTCCCGGGCAGGGGGACACCGGGGAGCTGTTTTTT
TRBV19	.	.	TRBJ2-3	CATSPWRTSTDTQYF	TGTGCCACCTCTCCCTGGCGGACAAGCACAGATACGCAGTATTTT
TRBV3-1/TRBV3-2	TRBD2	.	TRBJ2-1	CASSQDTQRGPRGEQFF	TGTGCCAGCAGCCAAGATACCCAGCGGGGGCCCCGGGGTGAGCAGTTCTTC
TRBV5-6	.	.	TRBJ1-5	CASSSPRGTNQPQHF	TGTGCCAGCAGCTCCCCCAGGGGTACCAATCAGCCCCAGCATTTT